This TCR beta chain appears in the sequencing data of a study of T cells in localized non-small cell lung cancer. Trimming stripped 0 bases from V and 10 bases from J, with 3 bases between. CDR1 SQVTM and CDR2 ANQGSEA come from the germline V gene. The CDR3 has 9 residues. Sequencing was performed with immunoSEQ multiplex PCR; in TCRdb, only in-frame clones are kept and a portion is missing. The repertoire consists of some 53,000 clones, with 86% occurring once and the leading ten covering more than 15%. This TCR derives from a male donor aged 60 or over with stage III squamous cell lung carcinoma. The chain carries TRBV29-1 and TRBJ1-1; D not certain. The material sequenced was peripheral blood, taken before any cancer treatment. The CDR3 bases are TGCAGCGTTGAAGATGGAGCTTTCTTT. Translation: CSVEDGAFF.